Listed below are T cell receptor beta chains from one sample, sequenced in a study of T cell responses to AZD1222 COVID-19 vaccine. Assay: immunoSEQ multiplex PCR; the TCRdb copy retains only in-frame clones and omits some. The data contain roughly 80,000 clones, under 95% of them seen just once; the ten biggest clones take up roughly 4.2%. Sequenced here: peripheral blood, sampled on day 0 of AZD1222 vaccination. These receptors were collected from an adult in good health. CDR3s include the opening cysteine and the closing phenylalanine or tryptophan. The D gene is left open where the match is weak. The size field is filled for only some rows; it gives once, few, many or a size class.

j_call clone_size v_call d_call cdr3_nt cdr3_aa
TRBJ1-1 few TRBV7-9 - TGTGCCAGCAGCTTTTGGGGGGACACTGAAGCTTTCTTT CASSFWGDTEAFF
TRBJ2-1 - TRBV3-1/TRBV3-2 - TGTGCCAGCAGCCAAGCTGCGGGACAGATATACAATGAGCAGTTCTTC CASSQAAGQIYNEQFF
TRBJ1-6 - TRBV7-2 - TGTGCCAGCAGCTTAGGGGGCTCTAATTCACCCCTCCACTTT CASSLGGSNSPLHF
TRBJ2-3 - TRBV29-1 - TGCAGCGTTGATTTGGGGCAAGATACGCAGTATTTT CSVDLGQDTQYF
TRBJ2-5 once TRBV10-3 - TGTGCCATCAGTGAACGGCGGGCGGAAGGGGAGACCCAGTACTTC CAISERRAEGETQYF
TRBJ2-2 - TRBV30 - TGTGCCTGGAGCTTCGGGGTAGGGGGGGAGCTGTTTTTT CAWSFGVGGELFF
TRBJ1-2 - TRBV5-6 TRBD1 TGTGCCAGCAGCCTGGGGACAGGCGGTAACTATGGCTACACCTTC CASSLGTGGNYGYTF
TRBJ2-5 once TRBV29-1 - TGCAGCGTTGAGGGCCGGATGTACCAAGAGACCCAGTACTTC CSVEGRMYQETQYF
TRBJ1-1 once TRBV4-1 TRBD1 TGCGCCAGCAGCCAATCGAACAGGGGGAACACTGAAGCTTTCTTT CASSQSNRGNTEAFF
TRBJ1-2 - TRBV5-6 TRBD1 TGTGCCAGCAGCCCAGTGACAGGGGGCAACTATGGCTACACCTTC CASSPVTGGNYGYTF
TRBJ1-6 - TRBV11-3 - TGTGCCAGCAGCTTAGAAGCGTGGGACAAAACCTATAATTCACCCCTCCACTTT CASSLEAWDKTYNSPLHF
TRBJ1-1 - TRBV7-9 - TGTGCCAGCAGCTTAGTAACGGCGACTGAAGCTTTCTTT CASSLVTATEAFF
TRBJ2-5 - TRBV9 TRBD2 TGTGCCAGCAGCGCGGGGACTAGCGACCAAGAGACCCAGTACTTC CASSAGTSDQETQYF
TRBJ1-1 few TRBV7-9 - TGTGCCAGCAGCTTCATGGACACTGAAGCTTTCTTT CASSFMDTEAFF
TRBJ2-4 - TRBV28 - TGTGCCAGCAGTTTTCGCACCGTACTATTTAAAGGCAAAAACATTCAGTACTTC CASSFRTVLFKGKNIQYF
TRBJ2-7 - TRBV2 TRBD1 TGTGCCAGCAGTGTATCGCCGGGACAGGGATTTTCCTACGAGCAGTACTTC CASSVSPGQGFSYEQYF
TRBJ2-7 once TRBV5-1 TRBD2 TGCGCCAGCAGCTTGGGTTCCGGCGGGGGGGTCTCCTACGAGCAGTACTTC CASSLGSGGGVSYEQYF
TRBJ2-5 - TRBV27 - TGTGCCAGCCGGGGGGAGACCCAGTACTTC CASRGETQYF
TRBJ2-1 - TRBV4-3 - TGCGCCAGCAGCCAAGAAGGATACAATGAGCAGTTCTTC CASSQEGYNEQFF
TRBJ1-1 - TRBV11-3 - TGTGCCAGCAGCTTAGATCGGGAGGGGGCTTTCTTT CASSLDREGAFF
TRBJ1-2 - TRBV24-1 TRBD1 TGTGCCACCAGTGATTCCTCAGGGGGTCATGGCTACACCTTC CATSDSSGGHGYTF
TRBJ2-6 - TRBV29-1 - TGCAGCGTTGCGCGTAGCTCTGGGGCCAACGTCCTGACTTTC CSVARSSGANVLTF
TRBJ2-7 - TRBV7-6 TRBD2 TGTGCCAGCAGCGACGGGGGGTACGAGCAGTACTTC CASSDGGYEQYF
TRBJ2-7 once TRBV12-3/TRBV12-4 TRBD2 TGTGCCAGCAGCCGATTCGGGGGGACCGAGCAGTACTTC CASSRFGGTEQYF
TRBJ2-3 - TRBV2 TRBD2 TGTGCCAGCAGTAGGGCTAGCGGGGGGGATACGCAGTATTTT CASSRASGGDTQYF
TRBJ2-2 - TRBV30 - TGTGCCTGGAGTTTTTGGACAGAACATACCGGGGAGCTGTTTTTT CAWSFWTEHTGELFF
TRBJ2-3 - TRBV7-3 TRBD2 TGTGCCAGCAGCTTCGGCGAAGCGGGAGGAGATACGCAGTATTTT CASSFGEAGGDTQYF
TRBJ1-6 many TRBV3-1/TRBV3-2 - TGTGCCAGCAGCCAGCGGGACTATTCACCCCTCCACTTT CASSQRDYSPLHF
TRBJ1-1 - TRBV5-1 - TGCGCCAGCAGCTTTGGACCCTTTAGGGGCACTGAAGCTTTCTTT CASSFGPFRGTEAFF
TRBJ1-5 - TRBV6-6 - TGTGCCAGCAGTTTCTGGGGGGAAGATCAGCCCCAGCATTTT CASSFWGEDQPQHF
TRBJ2-1 once TRBV5-4 - TGTGCCAGCCGACGGGGGACATTAAACAATGAGCAGTTCTTC CASRRGTLNNEQFF
TRBJ2-2 once TRBV2 - TGTGCCAGCAGTGAAGAACACACCGGGGAGCTGTTTTTT CASSEEHTGELFF
TRBJ2-3 - TRBV24-1 - TGTGCCACCAGTGATAAGGGGACCGCTAGCACAGATACGCAGTATTTT CATSDKGTASTDTQYF
TRBJ1-1 - TRBV19 - TGTGCCAGTAGTCCCTCCCCCCGAGACCCAGGGGACACTGAAGCTTTCTTT CASSPSPRDPGDTEAFF
TRBJ2-2 - TRBV7-3 - TGTGCCAGCAGTCGCGTCGGGGCGCCTAACACCGGGGAGCTGTTTTTT CASSRVGAPNTGELFF
TRBJ2-7 - TRBV5-1 TRBD2 TGCGCCAGCAGCTTAACTAGCGGGCGCTACGAGCAGTACTTC CASSLTSGRYEQYF
TRBJ2-1 - TRBV30 - TGTGCCTGGAGGGGGGGGCTAGCAAAGTTAATTGGTGAGCAGTTCTTC CAWRGGLAKLIGEQFF
TRBJ1-5 few TRBV7-8 - TGTGCCAGCAGCTTGGCCCGGACGGGAAATCAGCCCCAGCATTTT CASSLARTGNQPQHF
TRBJ2-1 - TRBV7-8 - TGTGCCAGCAGCCCCGGGCTAAGCGATGAGCAGTTCTTC CASSPGLSDEQFF
TRBJ1-2 - TRBV11-2 TRBD1 TGTGCCAGCAGCCCGGACAGGGTTGGAGGCTACACCTTC CASSPDRVGGYTF
TRBJ2-3 - TRBV7-9 TRBD2 TGTGCCAGCAGCTTAACGGTAGCGGGGGGTCTAAGGGCAGATACGCAGTATTTT CASSLTVAGGLRADTQYF
TRBJ1-5 - TRBV15 - TGTGCCACCAGCAGAGATTCTGACAGATTATATCAGCCCCAGCATTTT CATSRDSDRLYQPQHF
TRBJ1-1 few TRBV9 - TGTGCCAGCAGCGTAAAAATTTTCGGTGAAGCTTTCTTT CASSVKIFGEAFF
TRBJ1-1 - TRBV4-1 TRBD1 TGCGCCAGCAGCCAGGAACAGGGGGAAGGAGGAGCTTTCTTT CASSQEQGEGGAFF
TRBJ1-1 - TRBV29-1 - TGCAGCGTTGTGATGGACCTCTCGGTGAACACTGAAGCTTTCTTT CSVVMDLSVNTEAFF
TRBJ1-1 - TRBV7-2 - TGTGCCAGCAGCTTGGAACACGGAGTCGGCACTGAAGCTTTCTTT CASSLEHGVGTEAFF
TRBJ1-4 - TRBV5-4 - TGTGCCAGCAGCTTGGGTGCCAGATTGCAGGCTAATGAAAAACTGTTTTTT CASSLGARLQANEKLFF